Each of the 32 T cell receptor beta chains below was sequenced from the same sample in a study of T cell changes during pregnancy in multiple sclerosis. The assay was immunoSEQ multiplex PCR, and TCRdb's table has in-frame clones only and misses some. The repertoire consists of over 90,000 clones, with about 91% occurring once and the leading ten covering around 0.93%. Source: peripheral blood, taken before pregnancy. The receptors stem from a female donor with multiple sclerosis, enrolled in a pregnancy study.

CDR3 region: CASGPSGIYGYTF. The CDR3 coding sequence is TGTGCCAGCGGGCCATCAGGGATCTATGGCTACACCTTC. This chain uses TRBV28 with TRBJ1-2; the D gene is possibly TRBD1 (5 bases). CDR3 size: 13 residues. Germline V lookup: CDR1 MDHEN, CDR2 SYDVKM. Trimming left V 8 bases short and J 4 bases short, with 14 bases between.

The chain links TRBV9 to TRBJ2-1, with a possible D match to TRBD2 (5 bases). Trimming cost V 0 bases and J 7 bases, with 11 bases left between them. The CDR3 runs to 14 residues. The germline V gene encodes CDR1 SGDLS and CDR2 YYNGEE. CDR3 loop: CASSVDLPGNEQFF. The DNA of the CDR3 is TGTGCCAGCAGCGTAGACCTCCCGGGGAATGAGCAGTTCTTC.

This clone showed up just a few times. The J gene is TRBJ2-7, the V gene TRBV11-2; 10 bases agree with TRBD1. Germline assignment: CDR1 SGHAT and CDR2 FQNNGV. There are 14 residues in the CDR3. The V gene end was trimmed by 5 bases and the J gene end by 7 bases; junction bases not matched to a gene: 8. The CDR3 sequence is CASSLRDRGWEQYF. CDR3 DNA: TGTGCCAGCAGCCTCCGGGACAGGGGCTGGGAGCAGTACTTC.

Written as DNA, the CDR3 is TGCGCCAGCAGCCAAGATCATATGAGTGGCATCAGGGTCACAGATACGCAGTATTTT. This encodes CASSQDHMSGIRVTDTQYF. The chain uses TRBV4-1 and TRBJ2-3; maybe TRBD1 (5 bases). This CDR3 has 19 residues. The V gene lost 0 bases and the J gene lost 2 bases, with 21 bases spanning the gap. Germline loops: CDR1 MGHRA, CDR2 YSYEKL.

The chain links TRBV5-1 to TRBJ1-3; D uncertain. The CDR3 covers 15 residues. V was pared by 4 bases and J by 0 bases, with 11 bases between. Germline V gene data show CDR1 as SGHRS and CDR2 as YFSETQ. The CDR3 coding sequence is TGCGCCAGCAGCCCCAATCTGGCCTCTGGAAACACCATATATTTT. Protein: CASSPNLASGNTIYF.

This sequence joins TRBV7-3 and TRBJ2-3; TRBD1 might be the D (6 bases). CDR3 length: 16 residues. The germline V gene encodes CDR1 SGHTA and CDR2 FQGTGA. Trimming took off 0 bases at V and 6 bases at J, with 16 bases between the two ends. The CDR3 DNA sequence: TGTGCCAGCAGCTTAACCCTAGGGGGAGATGGTGATACGCAGTATTTT. Its translation is CASSLTLGGDGDTQYF.

The genes are TRBV7-7 and TRBJ1-5; TRBD1 might be the D (6 bases). V gave up 3 bases and J gave up 4 bases, with 28 bases separating them. CDR1 SSHAT and CDR2 FNYEAQ come from the germline V gene (reference sequence). The CDR3 runs 20 residues. The chain's CDR3 is CASSFTHYPGGWDINQPQHF. The CDR3 DNA is TGTGCCAGCAGCTTTACACATTACCCGGGGGGGTGGGACATTAATCAGCCCCAGCATTTT. The full variable domain, completed using reference TRBV7-7 and TRBJ1-5, is GAGVSQSPRYKVTKRGQDVTLRCDPISSHATLYWYQQALGQGPEFLTYFNYEAQPDKSGLPSDRFSAERPEGSISTLTIQRTEQRDSAMYRCASSFTHYPGGWDINQPQHFGDGTRLSIL.

The rearrangement joins TRBV2 to TRBJ1-2, with TRBD1 matching over 9 bases. The CDR3 has 18 amino acids. V shed 2 bases, J shed 4 bases, and the junction held 14 bases outside the gene matches. CDR1 is SNHLY, CDR2 FYNNEI, per germline. The CDR3 reads CASSERSRVGTGTYGYTF. The CDR3 bases are TGTGCCAGCAGTGAAAGGAGTCGGGTGGGGACAGGGACCTATGGCTACACCTTC.

The V call is TRBV28, the J call TRBJ2-7, with TRBD2 identical over 14 bases. V dropped 3 bases and J dropped 1; count of bases not matched to a gene: 14. This CDR3 contains 20 residues. Germline loops: CDR1 MDHEN, CDR2 SYDVKM. The CDR3 region is CASSFSWGGLAGVGSYEQYF. The CDR3 region has the DNA TGTGCCAGCAGTTTTTCGTGGGGGGGACTAGCGGGAGTGGGATCCTACGAGCAGTACTTC.

The sample holds a few counts of this clone. The sample contains more than one DNA sequence encoding this CDR3. The CDR3: CAISEDRGGNQPQHF. CDR3 DNA sequence: TGTGCCATCAGTGAGGACAGGGGAGGTAATCAGCCCCAGCATTTT. This rearrangement joins TRBV10-3 to TRBJ1-5, with 8 bases matching TRBD1. The junction had 4 bases not matched to a gene; V was cut back by 2 bases and J by 4 bases. Germline values: CDR1 ENHRY, CDR2 SYGVKD. This CDR3 spans 15 amino acids.

The chain is built from TRBV4-1 and TRBJ2-2; 12 bases line up with TRBD2. CDR3 length equals 15 residues. V was clipped by 3 bases and J by 7 bases; unmatched bases: 3. The germline CDR1 and CDR2 sequences are MGHRA and YSYEKL. CDR3: CASSQTSGSIGELFF. DNA for the CDR3: TGCGCCAGCAGCCAGACTAGCGGGAGTATCGGGGAGCTGTTTTTT.

This chain uses TRBV7-6 with TRBJ2-7; 8 positions agree with TRBD2. CDR1 SGHVS and CDR2 FNYEAQ come from the germline V gene. V shed 2 bases, J shed 6 bases, and the junction held 6 bases outside the gene matches. The CDR3 totals 14 residues. The CDR3 spells CASSLLTGGGEQYF. The CDR3 DNA sequence: TGTGCCAGCAGCTTACTGACGGGAGGGGGCGAGCAGTACTTC.

This clone was counted once. The rearrangement joins TRBV5-1 to TRBJ2-3; D is perhaps TRBD2 (6 bases). The V end was cut by 4 bases, the J end by 3 bases, with 18 bases between. Germline-derived CDR1 and CDR2 are SGHRS and YFSETQ. The CDR3 covers 16 residues. CDR3 coding DNA: TGCGCCAGCAGCCCATTAGGTGGGGGGACTACAGATACGCAGTATTTT. As protein: CASSPLGGGTTDTQYF.

The V gene is TRBV10-3, the J gene TRBJ2-7, with 12 bases identical to TRBD1. In germline, CDR1 is ENHRY, CDR2 SYGVKD. The CDR3 runs 15 residues. J lost 4 bases, V lost 4 bases, and 5 bases had no gene match. CDR3 sequence (DNA): TGTGCCATCAGTGGTCCGGGACAGGGGGCATACGAGCAGTACTTC. This translates into CAISGPGQGAYEQYF.

This sequence joins TRBV10-1 and TRBJ2-3; 11 nucleotides align to TRBD2. After removal of 4 bases from V and 2 bases from J, the junction contained 2 bases not matched to a gene. The CDR3 covers 15 residues. Germline-derived CDR1 and CDR2 are WNHNN and SYGVQD (reference sequence). CDR3 nucleotides: TGCGCCAGCAGTGCGACTAGCGGGGACACAGATACGCAGTATTTT. This translates into CASSATSGDTDTQYF.

The rearrangement uses TRBV5-1 and TRBJ1-2; 7 bases agree with TRBD1. The CDR3 length is 16 residues. The V gene's germline CDR1 is SGHRS and CDR2 YFSETQ. With 3 bases clipped from V and 4 bases from J, the junction kept 12 bases outside the gene matches. CDR3 protein: CASSWSGGTDFYGYTF. CDR3 sequence (DNA): TGCGCCAGCAGCTGGTCAGGGGGTACGGACTTCTATGGCTACACCTTC.

The V and J genes are TRBV4-3 and TRBJ1-4; D unresolved. The V end was cut by 1 base, the J end by 1 base, with 13 bases between. The germline gives CDR1 LGHNA, CDR2 YSLEER. CDR3 length: 17 amino acids. DNA of the CDR3: TGCGCCAGCAGCCAAGTCTTTACATCCTTAACTAATGAAAAACTGTTTTTT. Its translation: CASSQVFTSLTNEKLFF.

This chain connects TRBV5-5 to TRBJ2-2; D might be TRBD1 (5 bases). The V gene's germline CDR1 is SGHKS and CDR2 YYEKEE (reference sequence). This CDR3 comprises 15 residues. With 1 base removed from V and 5 bases from J, the gap between germline ends came to 12 bases. The CDR3 DNA is TGTGCCAGCAGCTTGATCGGCAGGGATACCGGGGAGCTGTTTTTT. Translation: CASSLIGRDTGELFF.

The rearrangement uses TRBV7-9 and TRBJ1-2, with 7 bases aligning to TRBD1. Germline-derived CDR1 and CDR2 are SEHNR and FQNEAQ (reference sequence). V lost 6 bases and J lost 5; bases outside the gene matches: 9. This CDR3 is 14 amino acids long. The CDR3 nucleotides read TGTGCCAGCAGTCACCGGGACAGAGTATATGGCTACACCTTC. Encoded protein: CASSHRDRVYGYTF.

The rearrangement joins TRBV27 to TRBJ1-2, with 7 bases identical to TRBD1. J gave up 1 base and V 5 bases, and 10 bases lay outside the gene matches. Germline CDR1 reads MNHEY; CDR2 reads SMNVEV (reference sequence). The CDR3 has 16 amino acids. CDR3 region: CASSPYYGQDNYGYTF. As DNA, the CDR3 is TGTGCCAGCAGTCCCTATTACGGACAGGATAACTATGGCTACACCTTC.

This chain connects TRBV15 to TRBJ2-2, with 7 positions matching TRBD1. V dropped 8 bases and J dropped 2; count of bases not matched to a gene: 11. The CDR3 is made up of 16 amino acids. Germline V gives CDR1 LNHNV, CDR2 YYDKDF (reference sequence). CDR3 sequence: CATLVRQGLNTGELFF. For the CDR3, the DNA is TGTGCCACCCTCGTAAGACAGGGCCTCAACACCGGGGAGCTGTTTTTT.

This chain connects TRBV4-1 to TRBJ1-4; 10 nucleotides agree with TRBD1. The CDR3 extends over 16 amino acids. Unmatched junction bases numbered 10, after V lost 4 bases and J lost 8 bases. Germline CDR1 is MGHRA and CDR2 is YSYEKL. The CDR3, as DNA: TGCGCCAGCAGCCTCTACGTGGGACAGGGGTCGGAAAAACTGTTTTTT. Translation: CASSLYVGQGSEKLFF.

J is TRBJ2-7 and V is TRBV5-1; no firm D call. From germline, CDR1 is SGHRS and CDR2 YFSETQ. The length of the CDR3 is 13 residues. V lost 2 bases to trimming and J lost 6 bases, with 12 bases between them. The CDR3 loop is CASSFENLSEQYF. The CDR3 DNA sequence: TGCGCCAGCAGCTTCGAGAACCTAAGCGAGCAGTACTTC.

The chain links TRBV2 to TRBJ1-5; weak D call: TRBD1 (5 bases). Between the trimmed V and J ends, which lost 8 bases and 1 base, there was a span of 15 bases. The CDR3 spans 15 residues. CDR1 and CDR2 (germline): SNHLY, FYNNEI. Written as DNA, the CDR3 is TGTGCCAGCTCGGCCCGTGGACAAAGCAATCAGCCCCAGCATTTT. It yields the protein CASSARGQSNQPQHF.

V usage is TRBV18 and J usage is TRBJ2-1, with 11 bases lining up with TRBD2. CDR3 size: 15 residues. Trimming took 2 bases from V and 10 from J; bases not matched to a gene: 7. Germline V gene data show CDR1 as KGHSH and CDR2 as LQKENI. CDR3 DNA: TGTGCCAGCTCACCAGGTACTAGCGGGAGCGAGGAGCAGTTCTTC. This translates into CASSPGTSGSEEQFF.

This rearrangement joins TRBV7-3 to TRBJ2-7; 11 nucleotides agree with TRBD2. V trimming: 6 bases; J trimming: 3 bases; junction bases outside the gene matches: 4. This CDR3 contains 14 residues. Germline V CDR1 and CDR2: SGHTA, FQGTGA. The chain's CDR3 is CASSPGTSGYEQYF. The CDR3 DNA reads as TGTGCCAGCAGTCCTGGGACTAGCGGCTACGAGCAGTACTTC.

V gene TRBV6-4 combines with J gene TRBJ1-6; the match to TRBD1 covers 7 bases. Germline values: CDR1 MRHNA, CDR2 SNTAGT. The CDR3 is 15 residues long. The J segment lost 7 bases and the V segment lost 0 bases, leaving 3 bases of the junction unmatched. The DNA of the CDR3 is TGTGCCAGCAGTGACTCCGGACAGGCAAATTCACCCCTCCACTTT. Protein sequence: CASSDSGQANSPLHF.

The rearrangement joins TRBV6-1 to TRBJ1-2; 11 bases fit TRBD1. J gave up 7 bases and V 5 bases, and 6 bases lay outside the gene matches. The CDR3 has 14 amino acids. Germline CDR1 reads MNHNS; CDR2 reads SASEGT. CDR3 sequence reads: CASSRDRGWSGYTF. In DNA, the CDR3 is TGTGCCAGCAGTAGGGACAGGGGGTGGAGTGGCTACACCTTC.

The chain joins TRBV7-6 to TRBJ2-2; no reliable D call. In germline, CDR1 is SGHVS, CDR2 FNYEAQ. With 3 bases removed from V and 1 base from J, the gap between germline ends came to 9 bases. The CDR3 is 15 amino acids. The CDR3 is CASSFGQLNTGELFF. DNA for the CDR3: TGTGCCAGCAGCTTTGGGCAACTGAACACCGGGGAGCTGTTTTTT.

The V gene is TRBV4-2, the J gene TRBJ2-1, with D maybe TRBD2 (6 bases). In germline, CDR1 is LGHNA, CDR2 YNFKEQ. CDR3 size: 16 residues. With 4 bases removed from V and 6 bases from J, the gap between germline ends came to 19 bases. The CDR3 here is CASSPPMGPAGNEQFF. The CDR3 DNA reads as TGTGCCAGCAGCCCGCCTATGGGGCCAGCGGGCAATGAGCAGTTCTTC.

The rearrangement uses TRBV7-2 and TRBJ1-5; D remains ambiguous. Germline lookup yields CDR1 SGHTA and CDR2 FQGNSA. The CDR3 loop spans 12 amino acids. Trimming cost V 1 base and J 9 bases, with 7 bases left between them. CDR3 sequence: CASSLVVGPQHF. CDR3 sequence (DNA): TGTGCCAGCAGCTTAGTTGTCGGGCCCCAGCATTTT.

As concerns this clone: The same CDR3 arises from other DNA sequences in this sample as well. The chain uses TRBV5-1 and TRBJ2-3, with 7 positions matching TRBD2. CDR1 is SGHRS and CDR2 is YFSETQ in the germline V gene. The length of the CDR3 is 15 residues. The J segment lost 1 base and the V segment lost 0 bases, leaving 2 bases of the junction unmatched. The CDR3 loop reads CASSLGLAGTDTQYF. The CDR3 DNA reads TGCGCCAGCAGCTTGGGGCTAGCGGGCACAGATACGCAGTATTTT.